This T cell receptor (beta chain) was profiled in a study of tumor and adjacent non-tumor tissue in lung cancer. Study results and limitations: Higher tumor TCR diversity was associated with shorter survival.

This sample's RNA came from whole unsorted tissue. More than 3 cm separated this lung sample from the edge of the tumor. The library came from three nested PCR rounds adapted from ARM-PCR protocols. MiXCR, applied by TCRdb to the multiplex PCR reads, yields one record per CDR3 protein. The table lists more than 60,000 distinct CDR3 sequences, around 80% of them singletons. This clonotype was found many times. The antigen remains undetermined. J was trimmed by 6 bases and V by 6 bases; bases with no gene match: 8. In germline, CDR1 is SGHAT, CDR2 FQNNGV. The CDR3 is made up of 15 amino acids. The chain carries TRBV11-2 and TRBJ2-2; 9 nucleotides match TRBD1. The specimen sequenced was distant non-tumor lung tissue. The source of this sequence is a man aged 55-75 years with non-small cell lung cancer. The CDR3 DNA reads TGTGCCAGCAGGTCCGGGACAGGGTGGCCCGGGGAGCTGTTTTTT. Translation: CASRSGTGWPGELFF.